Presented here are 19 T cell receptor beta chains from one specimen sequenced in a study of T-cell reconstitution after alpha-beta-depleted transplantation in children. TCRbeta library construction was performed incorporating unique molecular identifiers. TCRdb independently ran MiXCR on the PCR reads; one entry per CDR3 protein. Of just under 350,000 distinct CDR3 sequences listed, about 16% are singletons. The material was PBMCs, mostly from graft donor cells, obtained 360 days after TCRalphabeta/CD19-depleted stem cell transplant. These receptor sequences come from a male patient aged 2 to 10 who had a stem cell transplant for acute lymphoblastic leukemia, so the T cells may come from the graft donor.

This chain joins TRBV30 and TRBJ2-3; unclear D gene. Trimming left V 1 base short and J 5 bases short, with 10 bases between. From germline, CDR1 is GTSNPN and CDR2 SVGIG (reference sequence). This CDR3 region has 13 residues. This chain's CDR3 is CAWSASVGDTQYF. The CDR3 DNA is TGTGCCTGGAGTGCCTCCGTTGGAGATACGCAGTATTTT.

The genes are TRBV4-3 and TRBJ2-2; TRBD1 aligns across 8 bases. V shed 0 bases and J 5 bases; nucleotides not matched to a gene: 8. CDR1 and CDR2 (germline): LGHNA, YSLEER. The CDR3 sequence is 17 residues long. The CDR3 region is CASSQDRQGLSTGELFF. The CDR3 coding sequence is TGCGCCAGCAGCCAAGACCGACAGGGGCTGAGTACCGGGGAGCTGTTTTTT.

Written as DNA, the CDR3 is TGTGCCAGCAACCGACAGGGGGGGGAGACCCAGTACTTC. Translating it yields CASNRQGGETQYF. The chain is built from TRBV11-2 and TRBJ2-5, with 9 bases fitting TRBD1. The CDR3 is made up of 13 amino acids. CDR1 SGHAT and CDR2 FQNNGV come from the germline V gene. Trimming took 7 bases from V and 5 from J; bases not matched to a gene: 5. The full variable domain, its missing parts supplied by reference TRBV11-2 and TRBJ2-5, is EAGVAQSPRYKIIEKRQSVAFWCNPISGHATLYWYQQILGQGPKLLIQFQNNGVVDDSQLPKDRFSAERLKGVDSTLKIQPAKLEDSAVYLCASNRQGGETQYFGPGTRLLVL.

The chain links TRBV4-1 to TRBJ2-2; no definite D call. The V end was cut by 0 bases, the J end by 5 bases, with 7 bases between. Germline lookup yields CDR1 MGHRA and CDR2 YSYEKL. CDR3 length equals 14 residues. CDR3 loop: CASSQDGRTGELFF. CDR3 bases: TGCGCCAGCAGCCAAGATGGCAGGACCGGGGAGCTGTTTTTT.

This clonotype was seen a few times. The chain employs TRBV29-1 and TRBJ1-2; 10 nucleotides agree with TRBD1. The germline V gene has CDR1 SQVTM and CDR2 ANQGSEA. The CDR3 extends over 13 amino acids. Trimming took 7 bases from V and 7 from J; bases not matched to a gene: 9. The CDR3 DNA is TGCAGCGCCTGGACAGGGGGGATCTTTGGCTACACCTTC. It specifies CSAWTGGIFGYTF.

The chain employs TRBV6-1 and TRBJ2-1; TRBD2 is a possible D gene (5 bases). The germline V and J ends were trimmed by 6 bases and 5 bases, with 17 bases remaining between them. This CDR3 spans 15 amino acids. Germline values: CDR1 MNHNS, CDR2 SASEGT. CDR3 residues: CASSLRDGVDNEQFF. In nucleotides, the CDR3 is TGTGCCAGCAGCCTCCGCGACGGGGTCGACAATGAGCAGTTCTTC.

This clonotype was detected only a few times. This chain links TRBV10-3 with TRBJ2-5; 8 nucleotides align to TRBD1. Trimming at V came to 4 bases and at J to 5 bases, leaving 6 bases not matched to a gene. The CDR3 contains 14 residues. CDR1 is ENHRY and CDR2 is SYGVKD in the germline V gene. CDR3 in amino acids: CAISGQGALETQYF. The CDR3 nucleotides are TGTGCCATCAGTGGGCAGGGGGCGTTGGAGACCCAGTACTTC.

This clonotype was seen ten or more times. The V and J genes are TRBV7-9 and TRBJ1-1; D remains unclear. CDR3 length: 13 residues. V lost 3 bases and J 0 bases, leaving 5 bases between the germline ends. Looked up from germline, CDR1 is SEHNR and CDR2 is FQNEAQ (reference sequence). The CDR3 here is CASSFRLNTEAFF. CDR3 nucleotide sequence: TGTGCCAGCAGCTTCCGGTTGAACACTGAAGCTTTCTTT.

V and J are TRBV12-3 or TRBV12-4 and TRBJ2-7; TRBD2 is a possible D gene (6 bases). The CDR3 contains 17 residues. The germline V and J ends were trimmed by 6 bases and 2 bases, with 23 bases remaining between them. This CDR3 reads CASSFHNSRLDTYEQYF. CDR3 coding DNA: TGTGCCAGCAGCTTCCACAACTCTCGACTAGACACCTACGAGCAGTACTTC.

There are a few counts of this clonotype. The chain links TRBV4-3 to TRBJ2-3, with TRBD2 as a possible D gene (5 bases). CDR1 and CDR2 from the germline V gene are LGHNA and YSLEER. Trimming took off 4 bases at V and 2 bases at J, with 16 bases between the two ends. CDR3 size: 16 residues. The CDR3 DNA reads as TGCGCCAGCAGCCCGTATGAGTGGACTGACACAGATACGCAGTATTTT. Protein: CASSPYEWTDTDTQYF.

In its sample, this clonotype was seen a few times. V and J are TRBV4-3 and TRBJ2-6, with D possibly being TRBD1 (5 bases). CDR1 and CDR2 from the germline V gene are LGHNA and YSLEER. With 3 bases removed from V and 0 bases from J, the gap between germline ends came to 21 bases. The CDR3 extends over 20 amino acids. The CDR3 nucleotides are TGCGCCAGCAGCCAGCGAATCACAGGTTACGAAAACTCTGGGGCCAACGTCCTGACTTTC. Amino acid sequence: CASSQRITGYENSGANVLTF.

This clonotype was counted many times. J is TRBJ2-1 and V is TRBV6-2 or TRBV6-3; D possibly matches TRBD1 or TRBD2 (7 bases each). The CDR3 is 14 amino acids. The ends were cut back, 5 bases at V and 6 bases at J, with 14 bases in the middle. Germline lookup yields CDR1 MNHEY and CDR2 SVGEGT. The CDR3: CASSAGGVPNEQFF. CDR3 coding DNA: TGTGCCAGCAGTGCAGGGGGGGTGCCCAATGAGCAGTTCTTC.

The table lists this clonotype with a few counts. In nucleotides, the CDR3 is TGTGCCAGCAGTTTAGTTGGGATCTCCCAAGAGACCCAGTACTTC. Translated, it gives CASSLVGISQETQYF. This chain links TRBV28 with TRBJ2-5; D remains ambiguous. Germline values: CDR1 MDHEN, CDR2 SYDVKM. V shed 2 bases and J shed 1 base, with 11 bases lying between them. The CDR3 totals 15 residues.

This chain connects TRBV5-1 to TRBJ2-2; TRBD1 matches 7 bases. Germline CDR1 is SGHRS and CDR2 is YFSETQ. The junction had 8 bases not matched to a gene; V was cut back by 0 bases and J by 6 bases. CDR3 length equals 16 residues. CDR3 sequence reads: CASSLADRVHAGELFF. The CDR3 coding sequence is TGCGCCAGCAGCTTGGCAGACAGGGTGCACGCCGGGGAGCTGTTTTTT.

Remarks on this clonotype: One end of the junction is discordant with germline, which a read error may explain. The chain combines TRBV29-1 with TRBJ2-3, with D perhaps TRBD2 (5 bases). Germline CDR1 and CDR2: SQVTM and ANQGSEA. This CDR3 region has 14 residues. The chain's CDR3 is CSVVPTASTYTQYF. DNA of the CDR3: TGCAGCGTTGTCCCAACAGCTAGCACATATACGCAGTATTTT.

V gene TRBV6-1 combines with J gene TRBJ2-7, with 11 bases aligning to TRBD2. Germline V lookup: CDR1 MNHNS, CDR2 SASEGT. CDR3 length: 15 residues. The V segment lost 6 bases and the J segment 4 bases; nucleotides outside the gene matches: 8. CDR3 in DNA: TGTGCCAGCAGAATGACTAGCGGGACTTCTTACGAGCAGTACTTC. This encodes CASRMTSGTSYEQYF.

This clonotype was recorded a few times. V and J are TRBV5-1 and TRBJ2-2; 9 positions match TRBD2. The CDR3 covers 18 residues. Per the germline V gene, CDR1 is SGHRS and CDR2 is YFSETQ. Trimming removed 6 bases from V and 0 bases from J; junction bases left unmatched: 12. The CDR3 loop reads CASTPRAAGGTNTGELFF. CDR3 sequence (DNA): TGCGCCAGCACCCCTAGGGCAGCGGGAGGCACGAACACCGGGGAGCTGTTTTTT.

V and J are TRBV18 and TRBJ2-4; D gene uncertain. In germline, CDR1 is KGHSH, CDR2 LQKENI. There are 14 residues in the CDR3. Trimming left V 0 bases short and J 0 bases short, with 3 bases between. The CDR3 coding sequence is TGTGCCAGCTCACCACCTTTAGCCAAAAACATTCAGTACTTC. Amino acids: CASSPPLAKNIQYF.

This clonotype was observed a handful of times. The CDR3 region has the DNA TGCAGTGCTAGAGGGACGGGAGGCTACGAGCAGTACTTC. It translates to CSARGTGGYEQYF. This chain joins TRBV20-1 and TRBJ2-7, with 7 bases aligning to TRBD2. CDR3 length: 13 residues. After removal of 1 base from V and 3 bases from J, the junction contained 3 bases not matched to a gene. The germline V gene encodes CDR1 DFQATT and CDR2 SNEGSKA (reference sequence).